One and the same sample provided the 25 T cell receptor beta chains below, sequenced in a study of blood T cell repertoires in COVID-19. Measured with immunoSEQ multiplex PCR; TCRdb has only the in-frame clones, and not every one. The sample lists about 310,000 clones; around 85% were seen once. The sample comprised PBMCs or T cells enriched from blood (not recorded which). These receptors originate from a man aged 25-40 years who had recovered from COVID-19.

Regarding this clone: Distinct nucleotide sequences in the sample also encode this CDR3. This rearrangement joins TRBV18 to TRBJ1-1; 10 nucleotides line up with TRBD1. The CDR3 is 15 residues long. Germline V gene sequence: CDR1 KGHSH, CDR2 LQKENI. The junction had 2 bases not matched to a gene; V was cut back by 3 bases and J by 1 base. CDR3 coding DNA: TGTGCCAGCTCACCGGGACAGGGGCGGAACACTGAAGCTTTCTTT. Translated: CASSPGQGRNTEAFF.

The rearrangement joins TRBV11-2 to TRBJ2-7; D is ambiguous. CDR3 length: 16 residues. V was shortened by 0 bases and J by 0 bases, with 12 bases between the two germline ends. CDR1 and CDR2 (germline): SGHAT, FQNNGV. Here the CDR3 reads CASSLERAESSYEQYF. The CDR3 DNA is TGTGCCAGCAGCTTAGAACGTGCCGAGAGCTCCTACGAGCAGTACTTC.

V usage is TRBV2 and J usage is TRBJ1-5; 8 nucleotides line up with TRBD1. The ends lost 8 bases at V and 5 bases at J; junction bases unmatched: 11. This CDR3 is 15 amino acids long. Germline-derived CDR1 and CDR2 are SNHLY and FYNNEI. The CDR3: CASGRTGSFYQPQHF. CDR3 nucleotides: TGTGCCAGCGGCCGGACAGGGTCGTTTTATCAGCCCCAGCATTTT.

CDR3 DNA: TGTGCCAGCAGCGCACGACAGGGTTCTACCTACGAGCAGTACTTC. This translates into CASSARQGSTYEQYF. The chain recombines TRBV5-5 with TRBJ2-7; 7 bases align to TRBD1. This CDR3 comprises 15 residues. CDR1 SGHKS and CDR2 YYEKEE come from the germline V gene (reference sequence). With V trimmed by 4 bases and J by 2 bases, 9 bases remained unmatched.

This clone was counted a single time. The chain links TRBV11-1 to TRBJ1-6; 7 bases are shared with TRBD1. After removal of 2 bases from V and 10 bases from J, the junction contained 5 bases not matched to a gene. The CDR3 loop spans 14 amino acids. In germline, CDR1 is SGHAT, CDR2 FQDESV (reference sequence). This chain's CDR3 is CASSLRQGRSPLHF. The DNA for the CDR3 is TGTGCCAGCAGCTTAAGACAGGGAAGGTCACCCCTCCACTTT.

The rearrangement uses TRBV5-1 and TRBJ2-1; 9 bases map to TRBD1. Germline V gene sequence: CDR1 SGHRS, CDR2 YFSETQ. The trim removed 7 bases at V and 8 bases at J, leaving 13 bases unmatched. The CDR3 extends over 15 amino acids. In DNA form, the CDR3 reads TGCGCCAGCCGGCGTGTGGGACAGGGCGTCGATGAGCAGTTCTTC. Translating it yields CASRRVGQGVDEQFF. Variable domain in full (rest from reference TRBV5-1 and TRBJ2-1): KAGVTQTPRYLIKTRGQQVTLSCSPISGHRSVSWYQQTPGQGLQFLFEYFSETQRNKGNFPGRFSGRQFSNSRSEMNVSTLELGDSALYLCASRRVGQGVDEQFFGPGTRLTVL.

This clone appeared a single time. The chain joins TRBV27 to TRBJ2-7; D possibly corresponds to TRBD1 (7 bases). The germline V gene encodes CDR1 MNHEY and CDR2 SMNVEV (reference sequence). V lost 5 bases, J lost 2 bases, and 16 bases lay in between. The CDR3 extends over 15 amino acids. The CDR3 here is CASSPRAGGTYEQYF. For the CDR3, the DNA is TGTGCCAGCAGTCCCCGGGCAGGGGGGACCTACGAGCAGTACTTC.

For this clone: The same CDR3 can be traced to other DNA sequences in this sample. The V and J genes are TRBV5-1 and TRBJ1-5; perhaps TRBD1 as D (5 bases). The CDR3 is 15 amino acids. Germline V gene lookup returns CDR1 SGHRS and CDR2 YFSETQ. The V end was cut by 0 bases, the J end by 4 bases, with 11 bases between. This CDR3 reads CASSLGQGGNQPQHF. The CDR3 nucleotides are TGCGCCAGCAGCTTGGGTCAGGGAGGGAATCAGCCCCAGCATTTT.

In its sample, this clone was seen once. The rearrangement joins TRBV6-6 to TRBJ2-7; D might be TRBD1 (5 bases). This CDR3 comprises 12 residues. Trimming left V 6 bases short and J 6 bases short, with 12 bases between. CDR1 MNHNY and CDR2 SVGAGI come from the germline V gene (reference sequence). CDR3 region: CASRFDSSEQYF. CDR3 DNA: TGTGCCAGCAGATTCGACAGTTCCGAGCAGTACTTC.

This chain links TRBV19 with TRBJ2-2, with TRBD2 matching 9 bases. The CDR3 totals 16 residues. The germline V gene encodes CDR1 LNHDA and CDR2 SQIVND (reference sequence). J was trimmed by 7 bases and V by 3 bases; bases with no gene match: 9. CDR3 residues: CASSIARGGAHGELFF. The CDR3 bases are TGTGCCAGTAGTATTGCTCGCGGGGGGGCTCACGGGGAGCTGTTTTTT.

V gene TRBV29-1 combines with J gene TRBJ1-4, with 7 bases aligning to TRBD1. The CDR3 totals 11 residues. V was clipped by 2 bases and J by 11 bases; unmatched bases: 2. CDR1 is SQVTM and CDR2 is ANQGSEA in the germline V gene. As DNA, the CDR3 is TGCAGCGTTGAACAGGGGGTGAAACTGTTTTTT. It translates to CSVEQGVKLFF.

In its sample, this clone was seen once. V usage is TRBV5-1 and J usage is TRBJ2-1; 11 positions agree with TRBD1. CDR1 SGHRS and CDR2 YFSETQ come from the germline V gene. CDR3 length: 14 amino acids. Trimming took 3 bases from V and 9 from J; bases not matched to a gene: 5. CDR3 protein: CASSSRTGGFEQFF. CDR3 sequence (DNA): TGCGCCAGCAGCTCTCGGACAGGGGGCTTTGAGCAGTTCTTC.

CDR3 in DNA: TGTGCCAGCAGTTCAGACATCGTCGGAAACACCATATATTTT. It yields the protein CASSSDIVGNTIYF. The chain employs TRBV6-2 or TRBV6-3 and TRBJ1-3; D uncertain. Germline CDR1 and CDR2: MNHEY and SVGEGT. The length of the CDR3 is 14 residues. V lost 4 bases to trimming and J lost 4 bases, with 11 bases between them.

The chain carries TRBV2 and TRBJ1-1; weak D call: TRBD1 (5 bases). In germline, CDR1 is SNHLY, CDR2 FYNNEI. V lost 5 bases and J lost 6, with 16 bases in between. The CDR3 is 14 residues long. The DNA for the CDR3 is TGTGCCAGCAGTCCGACAGTTTCTAAAGCTGAAGCTTTCTTT. This codes for CASSPTVSKAEAFF.

The V call is TRBV4-1, the J call TRBJ1-2, with 8 positions matching TRBD1. This CDR3 is 15 amino acids long. Germline CDR1 is MGHRA and CDR2 is YSYEKL. Germline trimming cut 3 bases from V and 8 bases from J; bases unmatched to any gene: 11. The CDR3 bases are TGCGCCAGCAGCCATTGGGGAGCAGGGGGCCGCGGCTACACCTTC. Amino acid sequence: CASSHWGAGGRGYTF.

The chain links TRBV10-2 to TRBJ2-1; TRBD2 agrees at 10 bases. CDR3 length: 14 amino acids. V was pared by 8 bases and J by 6 bases, with 7 bases of the junction left unmatched. Per the germline V gene, CDR1 is WSHSY and CDR2 is SAAADI. CDR3 coding DNA: TGCGCCAGCGGGCTGACTAGCGGGTCCAATGAGCAGTTCTTC. Translated, it gives CASGLTSGSNEQFF.

This clone was detected only a few times. The chain is built from TRBV19 and TRBJ1-6; D is undetermined. This CDR3 is built from 14 residues. Trimming left V 7 bases short and J 0 bases short, with 7 bases between. CDR1 is LNHDA and CDR2 is SQIVND in the germline V gene (reference sequence). The chain's CDR3 is CASKPSSYNSPLHF. CDR3 DNA sequence: TGTGCCAGTAAACCGAGCTCCTATAATTCACCCCTCCACTTT.

CDR3 nucleotide sequence: TGTGCCAGTACCTCGGAGGGGGGGTTATGGCAGTTCTTC. This encodes CASTSEGGLWQFF. The chain couples TRBV19 to TRBJ2-1, with D perhaps matching TRBD2 (7 bases). Germline V gene data show CDR1 as LNHDA and CDR2 as SQIVND (reference sequence). V shed 7 bases and J shed 12 bases, with 19 bases lying between them. The CDR3 loop spans 13 amino acids.

The chain is built from TRBV5-6 and TRBJ2-1; 10 nucleotides align to TRBD2. Germline lookup yields CDR1 SGHDT and CDR2 YYEEEE. The CDR3 length is 14 residues. The V gene end was trimmed by 6 bases and the J gene end by 8 bases; junction bases not matched to a gene: 8. The CDR3 here is CASISSGGVDEQFF. The CDR3 coding sequence is TGTGCCAGCATTTCTAGCGGGGGAGTCGATGAGCAGTTCTTC.

The chain joins TRBV7-9 to TRBJ1-1, with D possibly being TRBD1 (5 bases). The CDR3 sequence is 13 residues long. The V gene's germline CDR1 is SEHNR and CDR2 FQNEAQ (reference sequence). V shed 3 bases and J shed 1 base, with 6 bases lying between them. The CDR3 bases are TGTGCCAGCAGCTTGGGGCGGAACACTGAAGCTTTCTTT. It encodes CASSLGRNTEAFF.

The chain joins TRBV5-6 to TRBJ2-5, with a tentative D call TRBD1 (5 bases). Germline V gene sequence: CDR1 SGHDT, CDR2 YYEEEE. The CDR3 spans 15 residues. Trimming stripped 5 bases from V and 5 bases from J, with 19 bases between. The CDR3 sequence is CASSNWGRGGETQYF. CDR3 coding DNA: TGTGCCAGCAGTAACTGGGGAAGGGGTGGTGAGACCCAGTACTTC.

This clone was picked up a small number of times. DNA of the CDR3: TGCGCCAGCTGGGGGCCTTCCTACAATGAGCAGTTCTTC. Translating it yields CASWGPSYNEQFF. J is TRBJ2-1 and V is TRBV5-1; D is perhaps TRBD1 (6 bases). The CDR3 is 13 amino acids. The germline V gene encodes CDR1 SGHRS and CDR2 YFSETQ. Deletions cut 7 bases from V and 1 base from J, with 9 bases between.

The genes are TRBV10-3 and TRBJ1-6, with 7 bases aligning to TRBD1. The CDR3 spans 15 residues. Trimming removed 10 bases from V and 3 bases from J; junction bases left unmatched: 9. CDR1 and CDR2 from the germline V gene are ENHRY and SYGVKD. In nucleotides, the CDR3 is TGTGCCACCAGGGTTACAGGGGTCTATAATTCACCCCTCCACTTT. Encoded protein: CATRVTGVYNSPLHF.

The chain couples TRBV10-2 to TRBJ2-1, with D tentatively TRBD1 (6 bases). Trimming removed 8 bases from V and 4 bases from J, with 12 bases in between. Germline lookup yields CDR1 WSHSY and CDR2 SAAADI. The CDR3 covers 13 residues. The CDR3 loop is CASGQSRYNEQFF. The CDR3 DNA reads TGCGCCAGCGGACAGTCAAGATACAATGAGCAGTTCTTC.

J is TRBJ2-1 and V is TRBV6-5; D gene uncertain. Germline V gene data show CDR1 as MNHEY and CDR2 as SVGAGI. There are 15 residues in the CDR3. V was cut by 0 bases and J by 6 bases, with 12 bases left in between. CDR3 in amino acids: CASSYSKNLFNEQFF. In nucleotides, the CDR3 is TGTGCCAGCAGTTACTCGAAAAATCTATTCAATGAGCAGTTCTTC.